This T cell receptor beta chain was retrieved from a study of blood T cell repertoires in COVID-19. Across the study: From the United States, Italy and Spain came samples of acute and convalescent COVID-19.

Authors' analysis steps: Reference gene primer amplification in the assay estimated nucleated cell counts. Libraries were prepared by immunoSEQ multiplex PCR; TCRdb keeps only in-frame clonotypes and omits some of them. V and J calls and clone size are as listed in that table; D and trimming were resolved from the DNA. This sample carries over 150,000 clones, about 80% of them seen once, and the ten largest clones take approximately 8%. Germline V gene data show CDR1 as MNHNY and CDR2 as SVGAGI (reference sequence). The CDR3 spans 19 residues. With V trimmed by 5 bases and J by 1 base, 9 bases remained unmatched.

The chain employs TRBV6-6 and TRBJ2-1; TRBD2 matches 15 bases. Sequencing was performed on peripheral blood. The clonotype originates from a man between 60 and 70 years old with acute or convalescent COVID-19. CDR3 sequence: CASSHLGGLAGGSYNEQFF. CDR3 coding DNA: TGTGCCAGCAGTCACCTAGGGGGACTAGCGGGGGGTTCCTACAATGAGCAGTTCTTC.